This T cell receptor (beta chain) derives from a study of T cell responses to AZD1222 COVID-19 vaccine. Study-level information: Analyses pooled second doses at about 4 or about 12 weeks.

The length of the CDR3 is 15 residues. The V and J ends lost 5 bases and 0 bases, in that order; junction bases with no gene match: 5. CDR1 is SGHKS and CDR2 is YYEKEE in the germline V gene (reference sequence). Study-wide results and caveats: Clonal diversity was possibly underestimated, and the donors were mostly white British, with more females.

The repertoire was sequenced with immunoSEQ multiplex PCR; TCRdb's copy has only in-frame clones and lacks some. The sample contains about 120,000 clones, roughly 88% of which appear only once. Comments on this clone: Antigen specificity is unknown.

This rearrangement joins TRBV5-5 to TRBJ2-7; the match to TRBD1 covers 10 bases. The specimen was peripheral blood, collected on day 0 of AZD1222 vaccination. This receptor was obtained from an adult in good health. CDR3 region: CASREGQGSSYEQYF. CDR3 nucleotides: TGTGCCAGCAGGGAGGGACAGGGGTCCTCCTACGAGCAGTACTTC.